This is a list of T cell receptor beta chains from one sample in a study of shared clonotypes between healthy human individuals. TCRdb's table, derived via immunoSEQ multiplex PCR, lists solely in-frame clones and lacks some. The repertoire holds a few million clones, with approximately 92% as singletons. The sequenced sample consisted of naive CD4+ T cells sorted from blood. The receptors come from a young man in good health. The CDR3 runs from the conserved cysteine through the conserved F or W. Each record gives: V gene, clone size, J gene, D gene, CDR3 protein, CDR3 DNA. The D gene is left open where the match is weak. Part of the rows lack a size; the others show once, few, many or a class for expanded clones.

V gene: TRBV5-6; clone size: .; J gene: TRBJ1-5; D gene: TRBD1; CDR3 protein: CASSWTGSNQPQHF; CDR3 DNA: TGTGCCAGCAGCTGGACAGGTAGCAATCAGCCCCAGCATTTT
V gene: TRBV7-9; clone size: .; J gene: TRBJ2-7; D gene: .; CDR3 protein: CASSPPGQAEVEQYF; CDR3 DNA: TGTGCCAGCAGCCCCCCAGGGCAGGCCGAGGTCGAGCAGTACTTC
V gene: TRBV5-4; clone size: .; J gene: TRBJ2-1; D gene: TRBD2; CDR3 protein: CASSLGTGRASDEQFF; CDR3 DNA: TGTGCCAGCAGCTTGGGGACCGGGAGGGCCTCCGATGAGCAGTTCTTC
V gene: TRBV5-1; clone size: once; J gene: TRBJ2-5; D gene: .; CDR3 protein: CASSSGQRQETQYF; CDR3 DNA: TGCGCCAGCAGTTCGGGCCAGCGGCAAGAGACCCAGTACTTC
V gene: TRBV5-1; clone size: .; J gene: TRBJ2-1; D gene: .; CDR3 protein: CASSLASGRSSYNEQFF; CDR3 DNA: TGCGCCAGCAGCTTGGCAAGCGGCAGGAGCTCCTACAATGAGCAGTTCTTC
V gene: TRBV4-2; clone size: .; J gene: TRBJ2-7; D gene: .; CDR3 protein: CASSQNYEQYF; CDR3 DNA: TGTGCCAGCAGCCAAAATTACGAGCAGTACTTC
V gene: TRBV4-2; clone size: .; J gene: TRBJ2-7; D gene: TRBD2; CDR3 protein: CASSQDIGAGGSYEQYF; CDR3 DNA: TGTGCCAGCAGCCAAGATATAGGTGCGGGGGGCTCCTACGAGCAGTACTTC
V gene: TRBV27; clone size: .; J gene: TRBJ2-5; D gene: .; CDR3 protein: CASSAAGSKTQYF; CDR3 DNA: TGTGCCAGCAGTGCGGCAGGGAGCAAGACCCAGTACTTC
V gene: TRBV6-5; clone size: .; J gene: TRBJ2-7; D gene: TRBD1; CDR3 protein: CASSYGTVRSTYEQYF; CDR3 DNA: TGTGCCAGCAGTTACGGGACAGTTCGATCTACCTACGAGCAGTACTTC
V gene: TRBV15; clone size: once; J gene: TRBJ1-6; D gene: .; CDR3 protein: CATSRFRGADHSPLHF; CDR3 DNA: TGTGCCACCAGCAGGTTCCGGGGGGCCGATCATTCACCCCTCCACTTT
V gene: TRBV5-8; clone size: .; J gene: TRBJ2-7; D gene: TRBD1; CDR3 protein: CASSWTGTYEQYF; CDR3 DNA: TGTGCCAGCAGCTGGACAGGGACCTACGAGCAGTACTTC
V gene: TRBV28; clone size: once; J gene: TRBJ1-6; D gene: TRBD1; CDR3 protein: CASTFRDRDASPLHF; CDR3 DNA: TGTGCCAGCACCTTCCGGGACAGGGATGCTTCACCCCTCCACTTT
V gene: TRBV7-2; clone size: .; J gene: TRBJ2-7; D gene: TRBD1; CDR3 protein: CASSLAGQGPYEQYF; CDR3 DNA: TGTGCCAGCAGCTTAGCGGGACAGGGTCCCTACGAGCAGTACTTC
V gene: TRBV28; clone size: few; J gene: TRBJ1-1; D gene: .; CDR3 protein: CASDPGTNTEAFF; CDR3 DNA: TGTGCCAGCGATCCGGGTACGAACACTGAAGCTTTCTTT
V gene: TRBV10-1; clone size: few; J gene: TRBJ2-2; D gene: TRBD2; CDR3 protein: CASSGGLAVTAGELFF; CDR3 DNA: TGCGCCAGCAGTGGGGGACTAGCGGTTACCGCCGGGGAGCTGTTTTTT
V gene: TRBV4-1; clone size: .; J gene: TRBJ2-7; D gene: TRBD1; CDR3 protein: CASSQGQGSYEQYF; CDR3 DNA: TGCGCCAGCAGCCAGGGACAGGGGAGCTACGAGCAGTACTTC
V gene: TRBV30; clone size: .; J gene: TRBJ2-7; D gene: .; CDR3 protein: CAWKDSQSYEQYF; CDR3 DNA: TGTGCCTGGAAAGACAGTCAGTCCTACGAGCAGTACTTC
V gene: TRBV4-3; clone size: .; J gene: TRBJ1-6; D gene: TRBD1; CDR3 protein: CASSQGDRDNSPLHF; CDR3 DNA: TGCGCCAGCAGCCAAGGTGACAGGGATAATTCACCCCTCCACTTT
V gene: TRBV29-1; clone size: .; J gene: TRBJ2-7; D gene: TRBD2; CDR3 protein: CSAGWREGPEQYF; CDR3 DNA: TGCAGCGCCGGCTGGCGGGAGGGCCCCGAGCAGTACTTC
V gene: TRBV5-8; clone size: .; J gene: TRBJ2-1; D gene: .; CDR3 protein: CASSFYYNEQFF; CDR3 DNA: TGTGCCAGCAGCTTTTATTACAATGAGCAGTTCTTC
V gene: TRBV15; clone size: .; J gene: TRBJ2-7; D gene: .; CDR3 protein: CATSRDLQAEQYF; CDR3 DNA: TGTGCCACCAGCAGAGATCTACAGGCTGAGCAGTACTTC
V gene: TRBV15; clone size: once; J gene: TRBJ1-3; D gene: .; CDR3 protein: CATSRDRSTSGNTIYF; CDR3 DNA: TGTGCCACCAGCAGAGATCGGAGCACTTCTGGAAACACCATATATTTT
V gene: TRBV28; clone size: .; J gene: TRBJ2-5; D gene: TRBD1; CDR3 protein: CASSFLRQGSGETQYF; CDR3 DNA: TGTGCCAGCAGTTTCCTCAGACAGGGGTCAGGGGAGACCCAGTACTTC
V gene: TRBV5-1; clone size: .; J gene: TRBJ2-7; D gene: .; CDR3 protein: CASSLNGGSTYEQYF; CDR3 DNA: TGCGCCAGCAGCTTAAACGGAGGGTCTACCTACGAGCAGTACTTC
V gene: TRBV5-1; clone size: .; J gene: TRBJ2-1; D gene: TRBD2; CDR3 protein: CASSLGASGGYNEQFF; CDR3 DNA: TGCGCCAGCAGCTTGGGAGCTAGCGGGGGCTACAATGAGCAGTTCTTC
V gene: TRBV9; clone size: .; J gene: TRBJ1-1; D gene: .; CDR3 protein: CASSVALSSSAFF; CDR3 DNA: TGTGCCAGCAGCGTAGCCCTTTCGTCGTCGGCTTTCTTT
V gene: TRBV30; clone size: .; J gene: TRBJ2-5; D gene: .; CDR3 protein: CAWSVSETQYF; CDR3 DNA: TGTGCCTGGAGTGTAAGCGAGACCCAGTACTTC
V gene: TRBV28; clone size: .; J gene: TRBJ1-2; D gene: .; CDR3 protein: CASSLTGPSYGYTF; CDR3 DNA: TGTGCCAGCAGTCTAACAGGGCCCTCCTATGGCTACACCTTC
V gene: TRBV5-4; clone size: .; J gene: TRBJ2-2; D gene: TRBD2; CDR3 protein: CASSLGLAGTGELFF; CDR3 DNA: TGTGCCAGCAGCTTGGGTCTAGCGGGGACCGGGGAGCTGTTTTTT
V gene: TRBV6-4; clone size: .; J gene: TRBJ2-3; D gene: .; CDR3 protein: CASSDGPSTDTQYF; CDR3 DNA: TGTGCCAGCAGTGACGGGCCTAGCACAGATACGCAGTATTTT
V gene: TRBV6-6; clone size: once; J gene: TRBJ1-6; D gene: .; CDR3 protein: CASSLVPYNSPLHF; CDR3 DNA: TGTGCCAGCAGCCTGGTTCCATATAATTCACCCCTCCACTTT
V gene: TRBV7-2; clone size: .; J gene: TRBJ1-1; D gene: .; CDR3 protein: CASSLVVNTEAFF; CDR3 DNA: TGTGCCAGCAGCTTAGTAGTGAACACTGAAGCTTTCTTT
V gene: TRBV5-1; clone size: .; J gene: TRBJ1-2; D gene: .; CDR3 protein: CASSLGQIYGYTF; CDR3 DNA: TGCGCCAGCAGCTTGGGTCAGATCTATGGCTACACCTTC
V gene: TRBV2; clone size: .; J gene: TRBJ2-7; D gene: .; CDR3 protein: CASSVSPSYEQYF; CDR3 DNA: TGTGCCAGCAGTGTTTCACCTTCCTACGAGCAGTACTTC
V gene: TRBV4-3; clone size: .; J gene: TRBJ2-2; D gene: .; CDR3 protein: CASSQDSGRPGELFF; CDR3 DNA: TGCGCCAGCAGCCAAGATTCCGGTAGACCCGGGGAGCTGTTTTTT
V gene: TRBV7-9; clone size: .; J gene: TRBJ1-1; D gene: .; CDR3 protein: CASSPTWAGAMNTEAFF; CDR3 DNA: TGTGCCAGCAGCCCGACTTGGGCAGGCGCCATGAACACTGAAGCTTTCTTT
V gene: TRBV28; clone size: .; J gene: TRBJ1-6; D gene: TRBD1; CDR3 protein: CASSSGGPINSPLHF; CDR3 DNA: TGTGCCAGCAGTTCAGGGGGACCCATTAATTCACCCCTCCACTTT
V gene: TRBV2; clone size: .; J gene: TRBJ2-7; D gene: TRBD1; CDR3 protein: CAIGQGANEQYF; CDR3 DNA: TGTGCCATAGGACAGGGGGCAAACGAGCAGTACTTC
V gene: TRBV5-6; clone size: .; J gene: TRBJ1-3; D gene: .; CDR3 protein: CASSLQGTYSGNTIYF; CDR3 DNA: TGTGCCAGCAGCTTGCAGGGGACCTACTCTGGAAACACCATATATTTT
V gene: TRBV29-1; clone size: .; J gene: TRBJ1-2; D gene: .; CDR3 protein: CSSSGANYGYTF; CDR3 DNA: TGCAGCTCCTCAGGGGCCAACTATGGCTACACCTTC
V gene: TRBV6-1; clone size: .; J gene: TRBJ2-2; D gene: .; CDR3 protein: CASSDKGNTGELFF; CDR3 DNA: TGTGCCAGCAGTGATAAGGGGAACACCGGGGAGCTGTTTTTT
V gene: TRBV30; clone size: .; J gene: TRBJ1-4; D gene: .; CDR3 protein: CAWSGRVWEKLFF; CDR3 DNA: TGTGCCTGGAGTGGAAGGGTATGGGAAAAACTGTTTTTT
V gene: TRBV19; clone size: .; J gene: TRBJ1-5; D gene: .; CDR3 protein: CASNAQGANQPQHF; CDR3 DNA: TGTGCCAGTAACGCGCAGGGCGCAAATCAGCCCCAGCATTTT
V gene: TRBV28; clone size: .; J gene: TRBJ2-7; D gene: TRBD2; CDR3 protein: CASSLRTSGGIYEQYF; CDR3 DNA: TGTGCCAGCAGTTTGCGGACTAGCGGGGGCATCTACGAGCAGTACTTC
V gene: TRBV7-9; clone size: .; J gene: TRBJ1-5; D gene: .; CDR3 protein: CASSLAENQPQHF; CDR3 DNA: TGTGCCAGCAGCTTAGCTGAGAATCAGCCCCAGCATTTT
V gene: TRBV6-6; clone size: .; J gene: TRBJ1-2; D gene: .; CDR3 protein: CASSYPQYGYTF; CDR3 DNA: TGTGCCAGCAGTTACCCTCAGTATGGCTACACCTTC
V gene: TRBV7-8; clone size: .; J gene: TRBJ2-7; D gene: .; CDR3 protein: CASSLGVIGGWYEQYF; CDR3 DNA: TGTGCCAGCAGCTTAGGAGTGATAGGTGGTTGGTACGAGCAGTACTTC
V gene: TRBV6-6; clone size: .; J gene: TRBJ2-1; D gene: .; CDR3 protein: CASSPEGRYNEQFF; CDR3 DNA: TGTGCCAGCAGCCCCGAGGGGCGATACAATGAGCAGTTCTTC
V gene: TRBV11-1; clone size: .; J gene: TRBJ2-5; D gene: TRBD1; CDR3 protein: CASSSSHTGDETQYF; CDR3 DNA: TGTGCCAGCAGCTCCTCCCACACAGGGGATGAGACCCAGTACTTC
V gene: TRBV6-1; clone size: .; J gene: TRBJ2-3; D gene: .; CDR3 protein: CASSWGTDTQYF; CDR3 DNA: TGTGCCAGCTCCTGGGGTACAGATACGCAGTATTTT
V gene: TRBV7-8; clone size: .; J gene: TRBJ1-5; D gene: .; CDR3 protein: CASSLDSNPNQPQHF; CDR3 DNA: TGTGCCAGCAGCTTAGACTCAAACCCCAATCAGCCCCAGCATTTT
V gene: TRBV6-5; clone size: .; J gene: TRBJ1-5; D gene: .; CDR3 protein: CASRGQGNQPQHF; CDR3 DNA: TGTGCCAGCAGGGGGCAGGGAAATCAGCCCCAGCATTTT
V gene: TRBV5-6; clone size: .; J gene: TRBJ2-5; D gene: TRBD1; CDR3 protein: CASSLWDSKTQYF; CDR3 DNA: TGTGCCAGCAGCCTCTGGGACAGCAAGACCCAGTACTTC